The present TCR beta chain was sequenced within a study of Ad26.COV2.S vaccination and SARS-CoV-2 variants. Background on the study: The study gave Ad26.COV2.S intramuscularly, once or twice 56 days apart.

Treatment noted: about 20 received Ad26.COV2.S at low or high dose, single or two shots; 5 received placebo; per-sample allocation not given. Following the first vaccine or placebo injection, samples were taken on day 63. The method was immunoSEQ multiplex PCR; TCRdb's version includes in-frame clones alone and lacks a portion of them. The sample contains some 290,000 clones, 85% of which appear only once. Study conclusions and caveats: Analyses of TCR breadth and depth may have underestimated total T cell responses. Vaccinees and placebo recipients showed similar non-spike TCR breadth. People given the vaccine had a wider spike-specific TCR breadth than placebo recipients did.

Per the germline V gene, CDR1 is SSHAT and CDR2 is FNYEAQ (reference sequence). The CDR3 is 19 residues long. Of note for this clone: No antigen is known for it. At one end, the junction sequence differs from germline, possibly due to a read error.

This receptor was obtained from a person aged 18-60 years who received the Ad26.COV2.S COVID-19 vaccine or a placebo. The material was peripheral blood, obtained in a trial of Ad26.COV2.S vaccine versus placebo. V and J are TRBV7-7 and TRBJ1-6; 12 positions agree with TRBD1. CDR3 nucleotides: TGTGCTAGCAGCCCGACCCCCAACCGGGACAGGGGGCGAAATTCACCCCTCCACTTT. Protein sequence: CASSPTPNRDRGRNSPLHF.